This note documents a single T cell receptor beta chain sequence. This entry belongs to a study of blood T cell repertoires in COVID-19. The overall study: T cells, B-cell-depleted T cells, or PBMCs supplied cDNA or gDNA.

Germline-derived CDR1 and CDR2 are MGHRA and YSYEKL. Trimming at V came to 3 bases and at J to 0 bases, leaving 3 bases not matched to a gene. The CDR3 runs 17 residues. Data came from immunoSEQ multiplex PCR; TCRdb stores just in-frame clones and leaves some out. Seen here are about 200,000 clones, just over 85% observed once, and the top ten hold 3.5% to 4%. This receptor was obtained from a woman between 40 and 55 years old with acute COVID-19. Sequenced material: PBMCs or T cells enriched from blood (not recorded which). V gene TRBV4-1 combines with J gene TRBJ2-2; TRBD2 aligns across 11 bases. This CDR3 is CASSQPGLAANTGELFF. The CDR3 DNA reads as TGCGCCAGCAGCCAGCCGGGACTAGCGGCGAACACCGGGGAGCTGTTTTTT.